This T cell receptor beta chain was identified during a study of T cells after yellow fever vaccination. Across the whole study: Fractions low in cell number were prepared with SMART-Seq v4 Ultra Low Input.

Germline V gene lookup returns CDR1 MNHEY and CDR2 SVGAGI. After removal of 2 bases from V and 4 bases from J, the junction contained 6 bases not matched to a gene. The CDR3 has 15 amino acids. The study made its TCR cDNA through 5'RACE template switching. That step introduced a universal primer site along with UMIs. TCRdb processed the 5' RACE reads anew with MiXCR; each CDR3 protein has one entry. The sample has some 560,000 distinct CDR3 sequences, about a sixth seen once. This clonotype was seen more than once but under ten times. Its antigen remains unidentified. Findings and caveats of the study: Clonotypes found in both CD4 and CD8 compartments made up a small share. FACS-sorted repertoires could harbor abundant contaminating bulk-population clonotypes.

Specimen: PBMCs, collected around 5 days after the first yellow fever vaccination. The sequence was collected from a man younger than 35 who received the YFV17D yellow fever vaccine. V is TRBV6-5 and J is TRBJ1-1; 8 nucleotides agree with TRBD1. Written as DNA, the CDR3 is TGTGCCAGCAGTTACGCTCCAGACAGGGGCACTGAAGCTTTCTTT. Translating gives CASSYAPDRGTEAFF.